What follows are 17 T cell receptor beta chains derived from one specimen sequenced in a study of blood T cell repertoires in COVID-19. Data came from immunoSEQ multiplex PCR; TCRdb stores just in-frame clones and leaves some out. This table has approximately 300,000 clones, approximately 84% appearing once. Sequencing was done on a sample of PBMCs or T cells enriched from blood (not recorded which). These TCRs come from a woman aged 18-29 years who had recovered from COVID-19.

This clone was counted only a few times. The chain combines TRBV3-1 (or the pseudogene TRBV3-2) with TRBJ2-7; TRBD2 might be the D (6 bases). CDR1 and CDR2 (germline): LGHDT, YNNKEL (reference sequence). V gave up 1 base and J gave up 1 base, with 14 bases separating them. CDR3 length equals 16 residues. The DNA for the CDR3 is TGTGCCAGCAGCCAAGTCGACGGGAGACGGTCCTACGAGCAGTACTTC. Encoded protein: CASSQVDGRRSYEQYF.

This clone was detected a few times. The CDR3 bases are TGTGCCAGTAGTATAGAGGGCTGGGGCAACTATGGCTACACCTTC. Translation: CASSIEGWGNYGYTF. This chain joins TRBV19 and TRBJ1-2; tentative D call: TRBD1 (5 bases). In germline, CDR1 is LNHDA, CDR2 SQIVND (reference sequence). Between the trimmed V and J ends, which lost 0 bases and 2 bases, there was a span of 10 bases. CDR3 size: 15 residues.

The rearrangement joins TRBV18 to TRBJ1-6; 9 bases align to TRBD1. V lost 4 bases to trimming and J lost 7 bases; unmatched junction nucleotides: 8. The germline V gene has CDR1 KGHSH and CDR2 LQKENI. CDR3 length equals 16 residues. The CDR3 region is CASSLEPGQGNSPLHF. For the CDR3, the DNA is TGTGCCAGCTCACTCGAGCCGGGACAGGGAAATTCACCCCTCCACTTT. Based on the CDR3 plus reference TRBV18 and TRBJ1-6, the full variable domain is NAGVMQNPRHLVRRRGQEARLRCSPMKGHSHVYWYRQLPEEGLKFMVYLQKENIIDESGMPKERFSAEFPKEGPSILRIQQVVRGDSAAYFCASSLEPGQGNSPLHFGNGTRLTVT.

This clone was recorded once. This chain uses TRBV9 with TRBJ2-1; maybe TRBD2 (5 bases). CDR3 length: 16 amino acids. V was shortened by 4 bases and J by 0 bases, with 14 bases between the two germline ends. Germline values: CDR1 SGDLS, CDR2 YYNGEE. The CDR3 region is CASSSPRTGSYNEQFF. The CDR3, as DNA: TGTGCCAGCAGCTCTCCCCGGACTGGCTCCTACAATGAGCAGTTCTTC.

The genes are TRBV7-3 and TRBJ1-1, with no clear D. The CDR3 consists of 14 residues. The germline V gene has CDR1 SGHTA and CDR2 FQGTGA. V was clipped by 1 base and J by 5 bases, with 11 bases between them. CDR3 amino acids: CASSLNPGLTEAFF. The CDR3 nucleotides are TGTGCCAGCAGCTTAAACCCGGGATTGACTGAAGCTTTCTTT.

The J gene is TRBJ2-1, the V gene TRBV5-6; D remains unclear. The CDR3 is 17 amino acids. Per the germline V gene, CDR1 is SGHDT and CDR2 is YYEEEE. Trimming removed 1 base at V and 3 bases at J, with 17 bases between. The CDR3 is CASSLNPHYSSYNEQFF. The CDR3 DNA is TGTGCCAGCAGCTTGAATCCTCACTATTCAAGCTACAATGAGCAGTTCTTC.

V gene TRBV6-5 combines with J gene TRBJ1-1; 8 bases are shared with TRBD1. CDR1 and CDR2 (germline): MNHEY, SVGAGI. The CDR3 totals 14 residues. The junction had 4 bases not matched to a gene; V was cut back by 6 bases and J by 1 base. The CDR3 DNA follows: TGTGCCAGCAGGGACGACAGGGGGAACACTGAAGCTTTCTTT. Translated: CASRDDRGNTEAFF.

The rearrangement links TRBV7-6 to TRBJ2-2, with D hard to call. Germline CDR1 reads SGHVS; CDR2 reads FNYEAQ. The V and J ends lost 1 base and 9 bases respectively, with 12 bases between them. This CDR3 spans 14 amino acids. The CDR3 is CASSLEVAARELFF. CDR3 coding DNA: TGTGCCAGCAGCTTAGAAGTAGCCGCCAGGGAGCTGTTTTTT.

As to this clone: The sample holds other DNA sequences that translate to the same CDR3. This chain uses TRBV27 with TRBJ2-1; 11 bases line up with TRBD2. This CDR3 has 15 amino acids. The germline gives CDR1 MNHEY, CDR2 SMNVEV (reference sequence). The ends lost 5 bases at V and 4 bases at J; junction bases unmatched: 4. The CDR3 DNA reads as TGTGCCAGCAGTCCGGGGACTAGCGGATACAATGAGCAGTTCTTC. It codes for CASSPGTSGYNEQFF.

J is TRBJ2-7 and V is TRBV5-6; 10 bases fit TRBD1. The germline V gene has CDR1 SGHDT and CDR2 YYEEEE. Germline trimming cut 2 bases from V and 2 bases from J; bases unmatched to any gene: 1. There are 14 residues in the CDR3. Here the CDR3 reads CASSFGTGAYEQYF. CDR3 DNA sequence: TGTGCCAGCAGCTTCGGGACAGGGGCCTACGAGCAGTACTTC.

For the CDR3, the DNA is TGTGCCAGCAGCCAAGTAAGTCCGGGGAGTAATGAGCAGTTCTTC. It specifies CASSQVSPGSNEQFF. V is TRBV3-1 (or the pseudogene TRBV3-2) and J is TRBJ2-1, with TRBD2 as a possible D gene (5 bases). In germline, CDR1 is LGHDT, CDR2 YNNKEL (reference sequence). V lost 1 base, J lost 7 bases, and 14 bases lay in between. This CDR3 spans 15 amino acids.

The genes are TRBV19 and TRBJ1-2; D is ambiguous. The CDR3 covers 13 residues. Per germline, CDR1 LNHDA and CDR2 SQIVND (reference sequence). The ends were cut back, 2 bases at V and 6 bases at J, with 10 bases in the middle. Written as DNA, the CDR3 is TGTGCCAGTAGTATACGCAGCGGGGATGGCTACACCTTC. Amino acid sequence: CASSIRSGDGYTF.

V usage is TRBV3-1 (or the pseudogene TRBV3-2) and J usage is TRBJ1-3; D is unclear. This CDR3 contains 12 residues. Germline-derived CDR1 and CDR2 are LGHDT and YNNKEL (reference sequence). Trimming stripped 1 base from V and 8 bases from J, with 6 bases between. CDR3 sequence (DNA): TGTGCCAGCAGCCAAGGGGGAGACACCATATATTTT. Its protein is CASSQGGDTIYF.

The CDR3 sequence is CASSLGLRNTEAFF. CDR3 nucleotide sequence: TGTGCCAGCAGTTTGGGGCTTAGGAACACTGAAGCTTTCTTT. V and J are TRBV27 and TRBJ1-1; D is perhaps TRBD1 (5 bases). Germline CDR1 reads MNHEY; CDR2 reads SMNVEV (reference sequence). Trimming stripped 3 bases from V and 1 base from J, with 9 bases between. CDR3 length: 14 residues.

This clone was counted a few times. The J gene is TRBJ1-1, the V gene TRBV9; 12 bases map to TRBD1. V shed 4 bases and J 1 base; nucleotides not matched to a gene: 5. The CDR3 runs to 16 residues. CDR1 SGDLS and CDR2 YYNGEE come from the germline V gene. For the CDR3, the DNA is TGTGCCAGCAGCCTGGGACAGGGGGCATCGAACACTGAAGCTTTCTTT. This gives the protein CASSLGQGASNTEAFF.

In DNA form, the CDR3 reads TGTGCCAGCAGCTTGTCCACCTACGAGCAGTACTTC. Translated, it gives CASSLSTYEQYF. The gene calls are TRBV5-6 and TRBJ2-7; D not resolved. The V end lost 1 base, the J end lost 2 bases, and 4 bases lay between the germline ends. CDR1 is SGHDT and CDR2 is YYEEEE in the germline V gene. The CDR3 contains 12 residues.

This rearrangement joins TRBV18 to TRBJ2-7; possibly TRBD2 for D (5 bases). CDR1 is KGHSH, CDR2 LQKENI, per germline. V lost 1 base to trimming and J lost 3 bases, with 22 bases between them. The CDR3 is 18 amino acids. The CDR3, as DNA: TGTGCCAGCTCACCACTTGGACTGCAGTCGAGTGGGGTCTACGAGCAGTACTTC. This translates into CASSPLGLQSSGVYEQYF.